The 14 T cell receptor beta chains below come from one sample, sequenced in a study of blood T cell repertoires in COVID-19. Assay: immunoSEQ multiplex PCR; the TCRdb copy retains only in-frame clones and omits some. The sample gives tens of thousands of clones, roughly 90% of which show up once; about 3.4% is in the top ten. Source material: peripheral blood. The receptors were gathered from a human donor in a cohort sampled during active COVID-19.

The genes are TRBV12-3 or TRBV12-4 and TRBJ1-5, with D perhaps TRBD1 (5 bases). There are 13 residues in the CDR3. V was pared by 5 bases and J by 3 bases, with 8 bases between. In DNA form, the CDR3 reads TGTGCCAGCAGTAGACAGCCCAATCAGCCCCAGCATTTT. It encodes CASSRQPNQPQHF.

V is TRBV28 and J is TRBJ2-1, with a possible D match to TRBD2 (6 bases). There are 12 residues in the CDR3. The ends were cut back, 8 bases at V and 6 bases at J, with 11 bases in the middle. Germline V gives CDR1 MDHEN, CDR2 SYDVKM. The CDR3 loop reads CASGRDFNEQFF. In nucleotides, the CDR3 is TGTGCCAGCGGACGGGACTTCAATGAGCAGTTCTTC.

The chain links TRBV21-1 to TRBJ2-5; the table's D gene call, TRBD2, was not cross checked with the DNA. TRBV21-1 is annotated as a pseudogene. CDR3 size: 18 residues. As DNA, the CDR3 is TGTGCCAGCAGCAAAGACAAGTTCGTAACGGGAGGCGGGGAGACCCAGTACTTC. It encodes CASSKDKFVTGGGETQYF.

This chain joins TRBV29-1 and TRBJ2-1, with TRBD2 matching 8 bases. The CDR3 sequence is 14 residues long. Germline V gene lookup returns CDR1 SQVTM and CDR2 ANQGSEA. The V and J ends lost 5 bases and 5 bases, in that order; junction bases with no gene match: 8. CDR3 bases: TGCAGCGTTACGGGACTAGTGACCGACAATGAGCAGTTCTTC. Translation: CSVTGLVTDNEQFF.

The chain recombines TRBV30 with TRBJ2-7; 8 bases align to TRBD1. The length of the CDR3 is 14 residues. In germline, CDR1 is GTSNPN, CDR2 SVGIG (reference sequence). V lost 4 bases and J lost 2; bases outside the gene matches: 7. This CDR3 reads CAWKEGTGPYEQYF. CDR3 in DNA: TGTGCCTGGAAGGAGGGGACAGGACCCTACGAGCAGTACTTC.

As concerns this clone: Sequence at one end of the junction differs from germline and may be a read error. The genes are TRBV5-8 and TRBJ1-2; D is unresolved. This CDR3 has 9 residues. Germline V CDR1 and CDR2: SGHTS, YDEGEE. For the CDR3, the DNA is TGTGCCAGCAGCTTGGCCACAAACTTC. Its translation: CASSLATNF.

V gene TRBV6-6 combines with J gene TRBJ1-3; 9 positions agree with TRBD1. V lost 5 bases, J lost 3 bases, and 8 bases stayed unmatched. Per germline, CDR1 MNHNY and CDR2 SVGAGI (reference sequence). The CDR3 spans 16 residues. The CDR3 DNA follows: TGTGCCAGCAGTAGACCACCGGGACAGGGTGGAAACACCATATATTTT. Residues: CASSRPPGQGGNTIYF.

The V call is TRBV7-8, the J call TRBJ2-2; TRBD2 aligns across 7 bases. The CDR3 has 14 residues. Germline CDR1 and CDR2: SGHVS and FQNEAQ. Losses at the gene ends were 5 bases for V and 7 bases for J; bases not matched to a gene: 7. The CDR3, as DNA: TGTGCCAGCAGCCCCAGGGAGGGAGACGGGGAGCTGTTTTTT. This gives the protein CASSPREGDGELFF. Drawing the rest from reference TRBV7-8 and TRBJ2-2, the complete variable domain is GAGVSQSPRYKVAKRGQDVALRCDPISGHVSLFWYQQALGQGPEFLTYFQNEAQLDKSGLPSDRFFAERPEGSVSTLKIQRTQQEDSAVYLCASSPREGDGELFFGEGSRLTVL.

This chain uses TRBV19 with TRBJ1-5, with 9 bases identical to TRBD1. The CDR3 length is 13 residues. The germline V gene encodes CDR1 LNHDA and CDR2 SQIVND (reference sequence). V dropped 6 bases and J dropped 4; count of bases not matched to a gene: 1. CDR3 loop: CASRGTGNQPQHF. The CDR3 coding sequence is TGTGCCAGTAGAGGGACAGGGAATCAGCCCCAGCATTTT.

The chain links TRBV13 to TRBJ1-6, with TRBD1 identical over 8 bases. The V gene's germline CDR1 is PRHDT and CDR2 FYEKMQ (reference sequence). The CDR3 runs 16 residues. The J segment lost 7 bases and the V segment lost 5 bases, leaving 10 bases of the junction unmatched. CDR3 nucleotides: TGTGCCAGCAGCGCCGGGACAGGCGACCTAAATTCACCCCTCCACTTT. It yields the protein CASSAGTGDLNSPLHF.

As DNA, the CDR3 is TGTGCCAGCAGTTTGGAGAATTCACCCCTCCACTTT. It codes for CASSLENSPLHF. This rearrangement joins TRBV6-6 to TRBJ1-6; no reliable D call. The CDR3 covers 12 residues. Germline CDR1 and CDR2: MNHNY and SVGAGI (reference sequence). V was cut by 4 bases and J by 7 bases, with 5 bases left in between.

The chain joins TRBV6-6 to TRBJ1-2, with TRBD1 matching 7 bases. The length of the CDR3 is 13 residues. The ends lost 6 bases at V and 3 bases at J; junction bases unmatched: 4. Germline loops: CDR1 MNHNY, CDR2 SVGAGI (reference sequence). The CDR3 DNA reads TGTGCCAGCAGAGCCGGGACAGACTATGGCTACACCTTC. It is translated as CASRAGTDYGYTF.

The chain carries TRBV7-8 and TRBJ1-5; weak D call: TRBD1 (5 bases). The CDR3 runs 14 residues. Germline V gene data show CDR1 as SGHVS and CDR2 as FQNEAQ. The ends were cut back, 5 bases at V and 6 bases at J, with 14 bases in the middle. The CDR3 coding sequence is TGTGCCAGCAGCCCCATAAGGGGAGGTCAGCCCCAGCATTTT. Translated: CASSPIRGGQPQHF.

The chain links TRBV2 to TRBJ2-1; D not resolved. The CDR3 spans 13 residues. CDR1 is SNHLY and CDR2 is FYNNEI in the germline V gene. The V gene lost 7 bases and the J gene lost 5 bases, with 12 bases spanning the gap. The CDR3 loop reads CASIETLDNEQFF. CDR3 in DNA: TGTGCCAGCATAGAGACTCTCGACAATGAGCAGTTCTTC.